This TCR beta chain emerged from a study of blood T cell repertoires in COVID-19 (dated by TCRdb to 2018 to 2021). Some background on the complete study: Collaborator samples came from the United States, Italy and Spain and covered acute and convalescent phases of COVID-19. The prospective study material was composed of cDNA or gDNA derived from T cells, B-cell-depleted T cells, or PBMCs. Where available, HLA class I and class II types were taken from metadata supplied by the sample provider and were not determined by assay-based typing. The repertoires were released in a freely available public database intended as a resource for research on the immune response to SARS-CoV-2. Sample metadata almost always included a de-identified subject ID, COVID-19 status, age in years and sex. Deeply sampled blood TCRbeta repertoires from subjects exposed to, actively infected with, or recovered from COVID-19 were included in the dataset. Samples were obtained from the ongoing ImmuneRACE study (first 160 participants) and from over 1,000 subjects provided by 6 global collaborators. Study-wide findings and limitations: Clinical and demographic metadata were provided uncurated, with the amount varying by source and participant.

TCRbeta CDR3 regions were amplified from genomic DNA by means of the immunoSEQ Assay, a bias-controlled multiplex PCR. As for the authors' bioinformatics: Nucleated cell counts per sample were estimated from amplification of reference gene primers within the assay. To quantify the absolute abundance of each unique TCRbeta CDR3 rearrangement, sequence reads were collapsed and filtered. For each sample, productive Simpson clonality was calculated as the square root of Simpson's diversity index across productive rearrangements. TCRdb took over this immuneACCESS table, retaining in-frame rearrangements with V and J assigned. Such tables are incomplete; in checked studies, under half of the missing clones stem from an unresolved V gene, and the remainder is unexplained. Clone size and the V and J calls come from that table; the DNA yielded D and trimming. This sample gives about 130,000 clones in total; 74% of them show up just once. More than 5% of the sample is held by the ten biggest clonotypes.

Whole blood was collected in K2EDTA tubes by collaborating institutions according to the institutions' own protocols. For TCRbeta analysis, collaborators shipped samples as frozen whole blood, isolated PBMCs, or DNA extracted from either of those sample types. Note on this clone: This receptor's antigen is unknown. No quality values exist for individual bases; no much larger clone is one base distant.

Sequencing used peripheral blood. The TCR originated in a man in his 60s with acute or convalescent COVID-19.

This receptor carries the CDR3 CASSFVTVGAEAFF. The bases are TGTGCCAGCAGCTTCGTTACCGTAGGGGCTGAAGCTTTCTTT. The chain joins TRBV11-2 to TRBJ1-1, and TRBD1 may be the D gene, going by 5 matching bases. Cut back by 3 bases and 6 bases, the V and J ends lie 14 bases apart. The CDR3 goes from the cysteine to the phenylalanine over 14 residues. Kept here is only the CDR3 DNA, which spans 42 bases and is read in frame from base 1. Via the germline V gene, CDR1 is SGHAT and CDR2 FQNNGV.